This record looks at one TCR beta chain sequence and its context. The target antigen is unknown. The data were taken from a study of T cell responses to AZD1222 COVID-19 vaccine. V dropped 4 bases and J dropped 1 base, with 11 bases sitting between them. Germline CDR1 and CDR2: SGHNT and YYREEE (reference sequence). CDR3 size: 14 residues. The study pooled second doses at about 4 or about 12 weeks. Assay: immunoSEQ multiplex PCR; the TCRdb copy retains only in-frame clones and omits some. The repertoire includes some 130,000 clones, around 87% of them detected once, and about 2.5% sits in the top ten. General study points: Baseline seropositivity characterized only a handful of AZD1222 recipients. Spike-spanning, vaccine-associated CD4 TCRs were dominant at 160-218 and 743-854.

The sequence was obtained from an adult who received the AZD1222 COVID-19 vaccine. V usage is TRBV5-4 and J usage is TRBJ1-1, with a weak D call TRBD1 (5 bases). The material was peripheral blood, obtained 28 days after the second AZD1222 dose. CDR3 amino acids: CASSRGGWNTEAFF. CDR3 nucleotides: TGTGCCAGCAGCAGGGGTGGCTGGAACACTGAAGCTTTCTTT.